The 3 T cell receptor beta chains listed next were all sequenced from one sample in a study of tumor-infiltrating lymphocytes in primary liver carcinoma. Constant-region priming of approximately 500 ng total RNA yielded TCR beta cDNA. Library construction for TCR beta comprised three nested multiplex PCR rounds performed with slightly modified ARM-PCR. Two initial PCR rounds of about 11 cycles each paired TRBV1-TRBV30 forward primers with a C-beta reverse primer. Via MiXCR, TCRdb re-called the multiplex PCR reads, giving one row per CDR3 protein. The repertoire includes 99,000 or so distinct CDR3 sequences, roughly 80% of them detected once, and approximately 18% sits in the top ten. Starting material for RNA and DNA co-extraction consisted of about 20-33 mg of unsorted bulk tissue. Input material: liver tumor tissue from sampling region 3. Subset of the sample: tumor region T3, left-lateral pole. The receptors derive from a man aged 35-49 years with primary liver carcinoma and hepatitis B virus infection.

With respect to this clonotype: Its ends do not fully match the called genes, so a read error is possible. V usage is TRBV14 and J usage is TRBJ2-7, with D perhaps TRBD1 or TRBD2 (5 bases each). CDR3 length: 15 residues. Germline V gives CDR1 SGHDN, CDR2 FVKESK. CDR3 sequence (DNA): TGTGTCAGCAGCCCCTCGGGACGGAAACTAAACGAGCAATATTTC. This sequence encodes CVSSPSGRKLNEQYF.

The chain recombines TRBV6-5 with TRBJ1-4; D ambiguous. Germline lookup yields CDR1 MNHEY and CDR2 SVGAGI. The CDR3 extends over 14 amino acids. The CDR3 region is CPNSRAASNEKLFF. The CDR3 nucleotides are TGTCCCAACAGTAGGGCAGCTTCTAATGAAAAACTGTTTTTT.

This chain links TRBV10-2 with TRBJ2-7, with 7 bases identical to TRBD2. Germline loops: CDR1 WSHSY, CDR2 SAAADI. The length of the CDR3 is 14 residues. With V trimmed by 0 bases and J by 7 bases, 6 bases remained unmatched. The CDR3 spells CASSESFWGGEQYF. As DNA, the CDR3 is TGCGCCAGCAGTGAGTCCTTCTGGGGAGGGGAGCAGTACTTC.